These T cell receptor beta chains were read from a single sample in a study of neoadjuvant anti-PD-1 for oral cavity cancer. Using immunoSEQ multiplex PCR, the repertoire was profiled, and TCRdb retains in-frame clones only, with some absent. Altogether 70,000 to 95,000 clones are present, 70% to 85% being singletons, with the ten largest covering about 2.9%. Sequences were derived from PBMCs, sampled before nivolumab (anti-PD-1) treatment. Receptor source: a person aged 35-79 years with oral cavity squamous cell carcinoma. Each CDR3 is given with its conserved first and last residue. Each record gives: J gene, clone size, V gene, D gene, CDR3 protein, CDR3 DNA. A D gene is named only where the DNA matches it firmly. The listing skips clone size in some rows; elsewhere it reads once, few, many or a size class.

TRBJ2-1	few	TRBV2	TRBD2	CASKGLAGVIYNEQFF	TGTGCCAGCAAAGGACTAGCGGGAGTTATCTACAATGAGCAGTTCTTC
TRBJ2-3	.	TRBV6-5	.	CASRRSQSTDTQYF	TGTGCCAGCAGGCGGAGTCAAAGCACAGATACGCAGTATTTT
TRBJ2-7	.	TRBV10-3	.	CAISEVNYEQYF	TGTGCCATCAGTGAGGTTAACTACGAGCAGTACTTC
TRBJ2-7	few	TRBV27	.	CASSLSGVGYYEQYF	TGTGCCAGCAGTTTATCGGGGGTGGGGTACTACGAGCAGTACTTC
TRBJ2-1	.	TRBV19	.	CASSIKAGVVWDNEQFF	TGTGCCAGTAGTATAAAGGCAGGAGTGGTTTGGGACAATGAGCAGTTCTTC
TRBJ1-2	.	TRBV10-1	TRBD1	CASSEKGARYGYTF	TGCGCCAGCAGTGAGAAGGGGGCTCGCTATGGCTACACCTTC
TRBJ1-5	.	TRBV19	TRBD1	CASSILGQGERQPQHF	TGTGCCAGTAGTATATTGGGACAGGGGGAACGTCAGCCCCAGCATTTT
TRBJ1-3	.	TRBV25-1	.	CASSESGGSGNTIYF	TGTGCCAGCAGTGAATCTGGAGGCTCTGGAAACACCATATATTTT
TRBJ2-3	.	TRBV7-2	.	CASSMYGGAIDTQYF	TGTGCCAGCAGCATGTATGGGGGGGCAATAGATACGCAGTATTTT
TRBJ2-5	.	TRBV7-9	TRBD1	CASRPPGQGQETQYF	TGTGCCAGCCGACCGCCGGGACAGGGACAAGAGACCCAGTACTTC
TRBJ2-1	.	TRBV5-1	TRBD2	CASSLAGGGVNEQFF	TGCGCCAGCAGCTTGGCTGGGGGAGGGGTCAATGAGCAGTTCTTC
TRBJ2-1	.	TRBV4-2	.	CASSLSSGSPFF	TGTGCCAGCAGCCTTAGCTCCGGAAGCCCGTTCTTC
TRBJ2-7	.	TRBV19	TRBD2	CATSGLAGVYEQYF	TGTGCCACCTCGGGACTAGCGGGAGTCTACGAGCAGTACTTC
TRBJ1-5	.	TRBV27	TRBD1	CASATGGQPQHF	TGTGCCAGCGCTACAGGGGGGCAGCCCCAGCATTTT
TRBJ2-5	once	TRBV28	TRBD1	CASSQQGAAETQYF	TGTGCCAGCAGTCAACAGGGGGCGGCGGAGACCCAGTACTTC
TRBJ2-5	.	TRBV30	.	CAWSFDPRPQETQYF	TGTGCCTGGAGTTTCGACCCCCGGCCACAAGAGACCCAGTACTTC
TRBJ2-6	.	TRBV30	TRBD1	CAWSSQGGANVLTF	TGTGCCTGGAGTTCACAGGGGGGGGCCAACGTCCTGACTTTC
TRBJ1-1	.	TRBV19	TRBD1	CASSHPGTRQGTTEAFF	TGTGCCAGTAGTCATCCTGGGACCCGACAGGGAACAACTGAAGCTTTCTTT
TRBJ2-2	.	TRBV6-4	.	CASSEQGGTGELFF	TGTGCCAGCAGCGAACAGGGGGGGACCGGGGAGCTGTTTTTT
TRBJ2-5	.	TRBV6-1	TRBD2	CASRTSQETQYF	TGTGCCAGTAGGACTAGTCAAGAGACCCAGTACTTC
TRBJ1-5	.	TRBV27	TRBD1	CASSSGQGWEPQHF	TGTGCCAGCAGTTCTGGACAGGGATGGGAGCCCCAGCATTTT
TRBJ1-5	.	TRBV5-6	.	CASSLAGTGQPQHF	TGTGCCAGCAGCTTGGCAGGGACCGGACAGCCCCAGCATTTT
TRBJ2-5	.	TRBV10-3	.	CAISKYEQETQYF	TGTGCCATCAGCAAGTACGAACAAGAGACCCAGTACTTC
TRBJ2-1	.	TRBV5-4	.	CASSLAVSSGNEQFF	TGTGCCAGCAGCTTGGCTGTCTCCTCGGGAAATGAGCAGTTCTTC
TRBJ2-5	.	TRBV7-3	.	CASSYGRGETQYF	TGTGCCAGCAGCTACGGACGCGGGGAGACCCAGTACTTC
TRBJ1-2	.	TRBV6-6	TRBD1	CASTLTAQGTDGYTF	TGTGCCAGCACCCTTACCGCTCAGGGGACAGATGGCTACACCTTC
TRBJ2-1	.	TRBV6-6	.	CAIGPVINEQFF	TGTGCCATCGGGCCAGTGATCAATGAGCAGTTCTTC
TRBJ1-2	.	TRBV6-6	.	CASSYDYGYTF	TGTGCCAGCAGTTATGACTATGGCTACACCTTC
TRBJ2-1	.	TRBV6-5	TRBD1	CASSVGQGTYNEQFF	TGTGCCAGCAGTGTGGGACAGGGAACCTACAATGAGCAGTTCTTC
TRBJ2-5	.	TRBV5-1	TRBD2	CASSLAPSGSTQTQYF	TGCGCCAGCAGCTTGGCCCCTAGCGGGAGTACTCAGACCCAGTACTTC
TRBJ2-4	.	TRBV11-1	.	CASSLWRGPVGDAKNIQYF	TGTGCCAGCAGCTTATGGCGCGGGCCAGTGGGGGACGCCAAAAACATTCAGTACTTC
TRBJ2-5	.	TRBV2	.	CASSFFATPRGETQYF	TGTGCCAGCAGTTTCTTCGCTACCCCCAGAGGGGAGACCCAGTACTTC
TRBJ2-1	.	TRBV6-1	.	CASKKGNSYNEQFF	TGTGCCAGCAAGAAGGGGAACTCCTACAATGAGCAGTTCTTC
TRBJ1-1	.	TRBV5-4	.	CASSLQGIEAFF	TGTGCCAGCAGCTTACAGGGTATTGAAGCTTTCTTT
TRBJ2-1	.	TRBV11-3	.	CASSGLSPSSYNEQFF	TGTGCCAGCAGCGGCCTGAGCCCGTCATCCTACAATGAGCAGTTCTTC
TRBJ1-5	.	TRBV19	.	CASSTGPSDSNQPQHF	TGTGCCAGTAGTACGGGCCCTTCGGATAGCAATCAGCCCCAGCATTTT
TRBJ2-1	.	TRBV6-1	.	CASSEVEAGRGNEQFF	TGTGCCAGCAGTGAAGTGGAAGCGGGCAGGGGGAATGAGCAGTTCTTC
TRBJ2-3	.	TRBV5-1	TRBD2	CASSPSMGGSTDTQYF	TGCGCCAGCAGCCCAAGCATGGGAGGGAGCACAGATACGCAGTATTTT
TRBJ2-5	.	TRBV11-2	TRBD2	CASSLGAGGKETQYF	TGTGCCAGCAGCTTAGGGGCGGGAGGAAAAGAGACCCAGTACTTC
TRBJ1-1	.	TRBV28	.	CASSSQDLWDTEAFF	TGTGCCAGCAGTTCACAGGATCTATGGGACACTGAAGCTTTCTTT
TRBJ2-2	.	TRBV11-3	TRBD2	CASSQGLAGVTGELFF	TGTGCCAGCAGCCAGGGACTAGCGGGAGTCACCGGGGAGCTGTTTTTT
TRBJ2-3	.	TRBV29-1	TRBD2	CSVVGLATGTDTQYF	TGCAGCGTCGTAGGACTAGCGACCGGCACAGATACGCAGTATTTT
TRBJ1-2	.	TRBV9	.	CASSVAGEFNYGYTF	TGTGCCAGCAGCGTAGCTGGGGAGTTTAACTATGGCTACACCTTC
TRBJ1-1	.	TRBV6-5	TRBD1	CASSYSGQGTEAFF	TGTGCCAGCAGTTACTCGGGACAGGGCACTGAAGCTTTCTTT
TRBJ2-6	.	TRBV5-1	TRBD1	CASRTGGSSGANVLTF	TGCGCCAGCCGGACAGGGGGATCCTCTGGGGCCAACGTCCTGACTTTC
TRBJ2-6	few	TRBV7-9	.	CASSFQRSGANVLTF	TGTGCCAGCAGCTTCCAGCGCTCTGGGGCCAACGTCCTGACTTTC
TRBJ2-5	.	TRBV4-1	.	CASSQDVQTETQYF	TGCGCCAGCAGCCAAGACGTGCAAACGGAGACCCAGTACTTC
TRBJ2-5	few	TRBV10-1	TRBD2	CASSGVAGGKETQYF	TGCGCCAGCAGTGGCGTAGCGGGAGGTAAAGAGACCCAGTACTTC
TRBJ2-2	.	TRBV7-9	.	CASSLFPGELFF	TGTGCCAGCAGCTTATTCCCCGGGGAGCTGTTTTTT
TRBJ1-5	.	TRBV7-2	.	CASSLGGQVLQPQHF	TGTGCCAGCAGCTTAGGTGGGCAGGTCCTTCAGCCCCAGCATTTT
TRBJ2-1	.	TRBV5-1	.	CASSFVGDNEQFF	TGCGCCAGCAGCTTCGTGGGGGACAATGAGCAGTTCTTC
TRBJ2-3	once	TRBV7-9	.	CASSYHLPTDTQYF	TGTGCCAGCAGCTATCATCTCCCCACAGATACGCAGTATTTT
TRBJ1-2	.	TRBV14	.	CASSPQQIRGYGYTF	TGTGCCAGCAGCCCTCAACAGATACGGGGCTATGGCTACACCTTC
TRBJ2-3	.	TRBV2	.	CASMANTDTQYF	TGTGCCAGCATGGCGAACACAGATACGCAGTATTTT
TRBJ1-2	.	TRBV28	.	CASTPPGMPVNGYTF	TGTGCCAGCACCCCCCCGGGGATGCCGGTCAATGGCTACACCTTC
TRBJ1-4	.	TRBV9	.	CASSVGAGGEKLFF	TGTGCCAGCAGCGTAGGGGCCGGAGGGGAAAAACTGTTTTTT
TRBJ1-1	.	TRBV19	.	CASSITDRTEAFF	TGTGCCAGTAGTATAACCGACAGAACTGAAGCTTTCTTT